Presented here are 10 T cell receptor beta chains from one specimen sequenced in a study of siplizumab effects on memory and regulatory T cells. The table came from immunoSEQ multiplex PCR; TCRdb's copy has only in-frame clones and leaves some out. The data hold tens of thousands of clones, with more than 70% observed a single time. The material sequenced was naive CD4+ T cells sorted from blood. The receptors here all came from a human donor in good health.

The gene calls are TRBV9 and TRBJ1-4; no clear D gene. With 4 bases removed from V and 8 bases from J, the gap between germline ends came to 15 bases. The CDR3 spans 14 residues. Germline CDR1 reads SGDLS; CDR2 reads YYNGEE. CDR3 protein: CASSSPGGGEKLFF. In nucleotides, the CDR3 is TGTGCCAGCAGCTCCCCAGGCGGAGGAGAAAAACTGTTTTTT. Full variable domain (remainder filled in from reference TRBV9 and TRBJ1-4): DSGVTQTPKHLITATGQRVTLRCSPRSGDLSVYWYQQSLDQGLQFLIQYYNGEERAKGNILERFSAQQFPDLHSELNLSSLELGDSALYFCASSSPGGGEKLFFGSGTQLSVL.

The chain combines TRBV19 with TRBJ2-6; a possible D gene is TRBD2 (6 bases). Germline assignment: CDR1 LNHDA and CDR2 SQIVND (reference sequence). The CDR3 spans 17 residues. V was cut by 3 bases and J by 0 bases, with 12 bases left in between. CDR3 sequence: CASSMEGTFSGANVLTF. The CDR3 nucleotides are TGTGCCAGTAGTATGGAGGGCACCTTCTCTGGGGCCAACGTCCTGACTTTC.

The V and J genes are TRBV7-6 and TRBJ1-1; D is perhaps TRBD1 (5 bases). Germline loops: CDR1 SGHVS, CDR2 FNYEAQ. The CDR3 consists of 13 residues. Trimming took 4 bases from V and 4 from J, leaving 10 bases between them. CDR3 in amino acids: CASSYGGGTEAFF. The DNA for the CDR3 is TGTGCCAGCAGCTATGGGGGAGGCACTGAAGCTTTCTTT.

CDR3 nucleotide sequence: TGTGCCAGCAGTTACACAGATACGCAGTATTTT. As protein: CASSYTDTQYF. The V call is TRBV2, the J call TRBJ2-3; D unclear. Trimming shortened V by 5 bases and J by 2 bases, and 2 bases separated the two germline ends. Per the germline V gene, CDR1 is SNHLY and CDR2 is FYNNEI. The CDR3 runs to 11 residues. Full variable domain (rest looked up from reference TRBV2 and TRBJ2-3): EPEVTQTPSHQVTQMGQEVILRCVPISNHLYFYWYRQILGQKVEFLVSFYNNEISEKSEIFDDQFSVERPDGSNFTLKIRSTKLEDSAMYFCASSYTDTQYFGPGTRLTVL.

V and J are TRBV9 and TRBJ1-4; D is undetermined. Germline assignment: CDR1 SGDLS and CDR2 YYNGEE. The CDR3 length is 16 residues. V dropped 0 bases and J dropped 0 bases, with 9 bases sitting between them. The CDR3 spells CASSVGQRATNEKLFF. In DNA, the CDR3 is TGTGCCAGCAGCGTAGGTCAAAGGGCAACTAATGAAAAACTGTTTTTT.

The V gene is TRBV6-1, the J gene TRBJ1-2; TRBD1 agrees at 10 bases. Losses at the gene ends were 3 bases for V and 2 bases for J; bases not matched to a gene: 0. The CDR3 runs to 14 residues. Germline V gene sequence: CDR1 MNHNS, CDR2 SASEGT. CDR3 coding DNA: TGTGCCAGCAGTGAGACAGGGGGCAACTATGGCTACACCTTC. As protein: CASSETGGNYGYTF.

CDR3 coding DNA: TGTGCCAGTAATATGGGACAGTCCTCTGGAAACACCATATATTTT. Translating it yields CASNMGQSSGNTIYF. The V gene is TRBV19, the J gene TRBJ1-3; TRBD1 matches at 7 bases. Germline V gene lookup returns CDR1 LNHDA and CDR2 SQIVND (reference sequence). V lost 7 bases, J lost 0 bases, and 6 bases stayed unmatched. This CDR3 spans 15 amino acids.

This clone was observed a single time. The chain joins TRBV11-3 to TRBJ2-3, with D maybe TRBD2 (6 bases). Germline CDR1 SGHNT, CDR2 YENEEA. V gave up 4 bases and J gave up 2 bases, with 10 bases separating them. There are 14 residues in the CDR3. The CDR3 region is CASSSWDSTDTQYF. The CDR3, as DNA: TGTGCCAGCAGCTCCTGGGACTCCACAGATACGCAGTATTTT.

Concerning this clone itself: Germline is not matched at one junction end, which may reflect a read error. The chain couples TRBV27 to TRBJ2-7, with no clear D. Germline V gene data show CDR1 as MNHEY and CDR2 as SMNVEV (reference sequence). The CDR3 loop spans 15 amino acids. For the CDR3, the DNA is TGTGCCAGCAGTATATCGGGCACAGCACCTAGCGAGCAGTACTTC. Protein sequence: CASSISGTAPSEQYF.

This clone occurred a few times. The V and J genes are TRBV11-2 and TRBJ2-7, with TRBD2 matching over 7 bases. The length of the CDR3 is 14 residues. The germline gives CDR1 SGHAT, CDR2 FQNNGV. The V gene end was trimmed by 5 bases and the J gene end by 4 bases; junction bases not matched to a gene: 8. CDR3 sequence: CASSPGLERYEQYF. CDR3 bases: TGTGCCAGCAGCCCTGGACTAGAACGGTACGAGCAGTACTTC.